These T cell receptor beta chains were read from a single sample in a study of shared clonotypes between healthy human individuals. The method was immunoSEQ multiplex PCR; TCRdb's version includes in-frame clones alone and lacks a portion of them. The sample holds about 2.5 million clones; 85% to 95% are singletons and the top ten take around 0.35%. Input material: naive CD4+ T cells from PBMCs. Receptors were obtained from a man aged 18 to 35 in good health. Some clones in this sample may be carry-over from other donors' samples. CDR3s include the opening cysteine and the closing phenylalanine or tryptophan. D genes are given only for firm matches. Size tells how often a clone was seen (once, few, many) or the class of an expanded clone, and some rows leave it out.

j_gene	abundance	d_gene	v_gene	len	CDR3aa	CDR3nt
TRBJ1-1	-	-	TRBV7-9	14	CASSWDIGNTEAFF	TGTGCCAGCAGCTGGGACATTGGGAACACTGAAGCTTTCTTT
TRBJ1-2	-	-	TRBV19	13	CASSIMGENGYTF	TGTGCCAGTAGTATAATGGGAGAAAATGGCTACACCTTC
TRBJ1-2	once	TRBD1	TRBV28	16	CASSVPGQGSFYGYTF	TGTGCCAGCAGTGTACCGGGACAGGGTTCGTTCTATGGCTACACCTTC
TRBJ2-7	-	-	TRBV21-1	17	CASRANKAQAGFYEQYF	TGTGCCAGCAGGGCAAACAAGGCCCAGGCAGGGTTCTACGAGCAGTACTTC
TRBJ2-1	-	TRBD1	TRBV19	16	CASSTIRTGNYNEQFF	TGTGCCAGTAGTACCATACGGACAGGCAACTACAATGAGCAGTTCTTC
TRBJ1-4	-	-	TRBV18	14	CASSPILLEEKLFF	TGTGCCAGCTCACCTATCCTACTTGAGGAAAAACTGTTTTTT
TRBJ1-1	-	TRBD1	TRBV6-6	13	CASRKTGDTEAFF	TGTGCCAGCAGGAAAACAGGGGACACTGAAGCTTTCTTT
TRBJ2-7	-	TRBD1	TRBV9	15	CASSVTDRGIAEQYF	TGTGCCAGCAGCGTGACGGACAGGGGCATCGCCGAGCAGTACTTC
TRBJ2-5	-	-	TRBV11-1	19	CASSTQKGRHRLYQETQYF	TGTGCCAGCAGCACCCAGAAGGGGAGACACCGACTGTACCAAGAGACCCAGTACTTC
TRBJ2-7	-	-	TRBV18	14	CASSPGYTPYEQYF	TGTGCCAGCTCACCAGGCTACACCCCCTACGAGCAGTACTTC
TRBJ2-1	-	-	TRBV29-1	10	CSVAYNEQFF	TGCAGCGTTGCGTACAATGAGCAGTTCTTC
TRBJ2-1	-	TRBD1	TRBV5-6	16	CASSLETGLVNNEQFF	TGTGCCAGCAGCTTGGAGACAGGGTTAGTCAACAATGAGCAGTTCTTC
TRBJ2-5	-	TRBD2	TRBV9	20	CASSVRPGLAGGLGEETQYF	TGTGCCAGCAGCGTAAGACCGGGACTAGCGGGAGGGTTGGGGGAAGAGACCCAGTACTTC
TRBJ2-5	-	-	TRBV5-1	16	CASSSLPLGGEETQYF	TGCGCCAGCAGCTCCCTGCCCTTGGGGGGAGAAGAGACCCAGTACTTC
TRBJ1-5	-	-	TRBV7-2	17	CASSLSPRTRSNQPQHF	TGTGCCAGCAGCTTATCACCCAGGACACGTAGCAATCAGCCCCAGCATTTT
TRBJ2-5	-	TRBD2	TRBV4-1	21	CASSQDYSVLRTSGVVGTQYF	TGCGCCAGCAGCCAAGATTATTCAGTTTTACGGACTAGCGGGGTGGTGGGGACCCAGTACTTC
TRBJ2-2	-	-	TRBV21-1	18	CASSKGLVLKGNTGELFF	TGTGCCAGCAGCAAAGGCCTAGTGCTTAAGGGGAACACCGGGGAGCTGTTTTTT
TRBJ1-5	once	-	TRBV6-5	13	CASSTGSNQPQHF	TGTGCCAGCAGTACCGGTAGCAATCAGCCCCAGCATTTT
TRBJ2-2	-	TRBD2	TRBV12-5	16	CASGLVVAGVPGELFF	TGTGCTAGTGGTTTGGTGGTAGCGGGAGTACCCGGGGAGCTGTTTTTT
TRBJ2-1	-	TRBD2	TRBV7-7	16	CASSSTGLAGIFEQFF	TGTGCCAGCAGCTCAACGGGACTAGCGGGAATTTTTGAGCAGTTCTTC
TRBJ2-1	-	-	TRBV7-3	15	CASSLGIATYNEQFF	TGTGCCAGCAGCTTGGGAATAGCGACCTACAATGAGCAGTTCTTC
TRBJ2-7	-	TRBD1	TRBV18	14	CASSLGTGEREQYF	TGTGCCAGCTCACTCGGGACAGGGGAACGCGAGCAGTACTTC
TRBJ2-1	-	TRBD2	TRBV5-4	15	CASRRGTSGNYEQFF	TGTGCCAGCAGGAGGGGGACTAGCGGGAACTATGAGCAGTTCTTC
TRBJ2-3	once	-	TRBV6-1	12	CASSEIGHTQYF	TGTGCCAGCAGTGAAATTGGCCATACGCAGTATTTT
TRBJ2-1	-	TRBD2	TRBV7-2	14	CASSSLAAYNEQFF	TGTGCCAGCAGCTCGCTAGCGGCCTACAATGAGCAGTTCTTC
TRBJ2-7	-	-	TRBV18	14	CASSPVAGQYEQYF	TGTGCCAGCTCACCCGTGGCAGGACAATACGAGCAGTACTTC
TRBJ1-4	-	-	TRBV5-1	15	CASSPGAATNEKLFF	TGCGCCAGCAGCCCGGGGGCCGCAACTAATGAAAAACTGTTTTTT
TRBJ2-1	-	TRBD1	TRBV27	15	CASTPVPLGGSEQFF	TGTGCCAGTACCCCAGTACCCCTAGGGGGCAGTGAGCAGTTCTTC
TRBJ2-1	-	-	TRBV5-1	13	CASSLSPGNEQFF	TGCGCCAGCAGCTTGTCTCCGGGGAATGAGCAGTTCTTC
TRBJ1-1	-	-	TRBV28	14	CASSPPGSHTEAFF	TGTGCCAGCAGTCCTCCAGGGAGTCACACTGAAGCTTTCTTT
TRBJ2-2	-	-	TRBV18	16	CASSPLPQGSTGELFF	TGTGCCAGCTCACCACTTCCCCAGGGTTCCACCGGGGAGCTGTTTTTT
TRBJ2-7	-	-	TRBV2	13	CASSVPGSYEQYF	TGTGCCAGCAGTGTACCGGGCTCCTACGAGCAGTACTTC
TRBJ2-2	-	-	TRBV7-9	15	CASSPPGSNTGELFF	TGTGCCAGCAGCCCACCGGGTTCGAACACCGGGGAGCTGTTTTTT
TRBJ2-1	-	-	TRBV5-4	14	CASSPDYLYNEQFF	TGTGCCAGCAGCCCTGACTATCTTTACAATGAGCAGTTCTTC
TRBJ1-2	-	-	TRBV5-6	15	CASSPGQTFPYGYTF	TGTGCCAGCAGCCCCGGACAGACATTCCCCTATGGCTACACCTTC
TRBJ2-6	once	TRBD1	TRBV28	15	CASSSGGPGANVLTF	TGTGCCAGCAGCTCAGGGGGCCCTGGGGCCAACGTCCTGACTTTC
TRBJ2-5	once	-	TRBV5-1	12	CASSLEPGAQYF	TGCGCCAGCAGCTTGGAGCCGGGGGCCCAGTACTTC
TRBJ2-5	-	TRBD1	TRBV2	15	CASNQDRVMRETQYF	TGTGCCAGCAATCAGGACAGGGTAATGAGGGAGACCCAGTACTTC
TRBJ2-3	-	-	TRBV18	16	CASSPLPLAGTDTQYF	TGTGCCAGCTCACCCCTCCCCTTGGCCGGGACAGATACGCAGTATTTT
TRBJ2-5	-	-	TRBV19	14	CASSIAGGQETQYF	TGTGCCAGTAGTATAGCCGGGGGCCAAGAGACCCAGTACTTC
TRBJ2-6	-	-	TRBV5-4	17	CASSSPKPESGANVLTF	TGTGCCAGCAGCTCACCTAAACCGGAGTCTGGGGCCAACGTCCTGACTTTC
TRBJ2-1	-	-	TRBV7-3	16	CASSPYGQLLVREQFF	TGTGCCAGCAGCCCCTACGGGCAATTACTAGTAAGGGAGCAGTTCTTC
TRBJ1-1	-	-	TRBV5-4	15	CASSHEGTGRSEAFF	TGTGCCAGCAGCCACGAGGGGACGGGAAGGTCTGAAGCTTTCTTT
TRBJ1-2	-	-	TRBV27	16	CASSLTRSGTRNGYTF	TGTGCCAGCAGTCTAACCCGATCCGGGACAAGAAATGGCTACACCTTC
TRBJ2-7	-	-	TRBV6-5	13	CASSLTSSYEQYF	TGTGCCAGCAGCCTGACGTCCTCCTACGAGCAGTACTTC
TRBJ1-2	-	TRBD1	TRBV28	15	CASSFLTGGMPGYTF	TGTGCCAGCAGTTTCCTGACAGGGGGCATGCCGGGCTACACCTTC
TRBJ1-2	-	-	TRBV7-2	13	CASSFQGNYGYTF	TGTGCCAGCAGCTTTCAGGGGAACTATGGCTACACCTTC
TRBJ2-3	-	TRBD2	TRBV7-9	15	CASSSSGTRFGTQYF	TGTGCCAGCAGCTCCTCGGGGACTAGATTCGGTACGCAGTATTTT
TRBJ2-3	-	TRBD2	TRBV28	13	CAGGGTFRDTQYF	TGTGCCGGGGGAGGGACGTTCAGAGATACGCAGTATTTT
TRBJ2-3	-	TRBD1	TRBV11-2	15	CASSPIQGDTDTQYF	TGTGCCAGCAGCCCAATCCAGGGGGACACAGATACGCAGTATTTT
TRBJ2-3	-	-	TRBV28	12	CASRRGTDTQYF	TGTGCCAGTCGGAGGGGCACAGATACGCAGTATTTT
TRBJ2-6	-	-	TRBV27	21	CASSLRFRSQGLSSGANVLTF	TGTGCCAGCAGTTTAAGATTCCGTTCGCAGGGACTTAGCTCTGGGGCCAACGTCCTGACTTTC
TRBJ2-7	-	-	TRBV2	16	CASSWTARGSGAEQYF	TGTGCCAGCAGTTGGACGGCCCGGGGTTCTGGGGCCGAGCAGTACTTC